The 24 T cell receptor beta chains below all came from one sample that was sequenced in a study of shared clonotypes between healthy human individuals. As defined, naive CD8 cells were CD45RO-negative and positively selected for CCR7, with terminally differentiated effector memory CD45RA+ cells excluded. The protocol was immunoSEQ multiplex PCR, while the TCRdb copy is restricted to in-frame clones and leaves out a portion. The sample yields roughly 2.1 million clones, 85% to 95% seen once. Sequenced material: naive CD8+ T cells from PBMCs. These receptors all stem from a man in his late teens or twenties in good health. Some clones in this sample may be carry-over from other donors' samples.

J is TRBJ2-6 and V is TRBV5-4; perhaps TRBD1 as D (5 bases). This CDR3 is 18 amino acids long. CDR1 SGHNT and CDR2 YYREEE come from the germline V gene (reference sequence). V was trimmed by 4 bases and J by 0 bases, leaving 17 bases between them. CDR3 in amino acids: CASSPNPRQSSGANVLTF. CDR3 sequence (DNA): TGTGCCAGCAGCCCAAACCCAAGACAGAGCTCTGGGGCCAACGTCCTGACTTTC.

A note on this clone: The sample holds other DNA sequences that translate to the same CDR3. The J gene is TRBJ1-5, the V gene TRBV27; D perhaps matches TRBD1 (5 bases). Germline V CDR1 and CDR2: MNHEY, SMNVEV (reference sequence). The V end was cut by 7 bases, the J end by 1 base, with 8 bases between. The CDR3 consists of 13 residues. CDR3 bases: TGTGCCAGCACCGGGGGGAGCAATCAGCCCCAGCATTTT. Amino acid sequence: CASTGGSNQPQHF.

As for this clone: Distinct nucleotide sequences in the sample also encode this CDR3. The V and J genes are TRBV13 and TRBJ2-5; tentatively, D is TRBD1 (5 bases). Germline lookup yields CDR1 PRHDT and CDR2 FYEKMQ (reference sequence). The CDR3 loop spans 14 amino acids. V was trimmed by 4 bases and J by 0 bases, leaving 9 bases between them. The CDR3 bases are TGTGCCAGCAGCTCGACAGAAAACCAAGAGACCCAGTACTTC. Encoded protein: CASSSTENQETQYF. Variable domain in full (rest from reference TRBV13 and TRBJ2-5): AAGVIQSPRHLIKEKRETATLKCYPIPRHDTVYWYQQGPGQDPQFLISFYEKMQSDKGSIPDRFSAQQFSDYHSELNMSSLELGDSALYFCASSSTENQETQYFGPGTRLLVL.

The V call is TRBV29-1, the J call TRBJ2-7, with TRBD2 as a possible D gene (5 bases). The CDR3 extends over 14 amino acids. Trimming stripped 6 bases from V and 2 bases from J, with 17 bases between. CDR1 is SQVTM, CDR2 ANQGSEA, per germline. Here the CDR3 DNA reads TGCAGCGTGTCAGGACTCATAAGGCCCTACGAGCAGTACTTC. Protein sequence: CSVSGLIRPYEQYF.

Points on this clone: Germline is not matched at one junction end, which may reflect a read error. This chain connects TRBV15 to TRBJ2-3; TRBD2 matches 8 bases. The CDR3 covers 16 residues. Germline loops: CDR1 LNHNV, CDR2 YYDKDF (reference sequence). The CDR3 loop is CATSLFTGGITDTQYF. In DNA, the CDR3 is TGTGCCACCAGCCTATTTACGGGAGGGATCACAGATACACAGTATTTT.

The J gene is TRBJ2-2, the V gene TRBV5-1; D is unclear. Trimming stripped 2 bases from V and 7 bases from J, with 6 bases between. CDR1 is SGHRS, CDR2 YFSETQ, per germline. The CDR3 totals 12 residues. This chain's CDR3 is CASSFWGGELFF. CDR3 nucleotides: TGCGCCAGCAGCTTCTGGGGCGGGGAGCTGTTTTTT.

V usage is TRBV7-8 and J usage is TRBJ1-1; 7 bases are a match to TRBD1. CDR3 length: 17 residues. Trimming took 1 base from V and 5 from J; bases not matched to a gene: 13. Germline CDR1 and CDR2: SGHVS and FQNEAQ. CDR3 nucleotide sequence: TGTGCCAGCAGCTTAGGGCGTGGGCAGGGGGGTGAGACTGAAGCTTTCTTT. Its translation is CASSLGRGQGGETEAFF. Full variable domain (outside the CDR3, taken from reference TRBV7-8 and TRBJ1-1): GAGVSQSPRYKVAKRGQDVALRCDPISGHVSLFWYQQALGQGPEFLTYFQNEAQLDKSGLPSDRFFAERPEGSVSTLKIQRTQQEDSAVYLCASSLGRGQGGETEAFFGQGTRLTVV.

The chain has TRBV7-9 and TRBJ2-5; D gene ambiguous. The CDR3 covers 14 residues. Trimming cost V 5 bases and J 1 base, with 11 bases left between them. The germline CDR1 and CDR2 sequences are SEHNR and FQNEAQ (reference sequence). The CDR3 coding sequence is TGTGCCAGCAGCCCACCGTCCCTCCAAGAGACCCAGTACTTC. It encodes CASSPPSLQETQYF.

CDR3 DNA: TGTGCCAGCAGTTTCCGGGACAGGGGTGGCGAGCAGTACTTC. Its protein product is CASSFRDRGGEQYF. This chain joins TRBV27 and TRBJ2-7; 10 bases map to TRBD1. The CDR3 runs 14 residues. J lost 6 bases, V lost 3 bases, and 5 bases had no gene match. Germline assignment: CDR1 MNHEY and CDR2 SMNVEV (reference sequence).

V and J are TRBV13 and TRBJ2-5; D is unresolved. This CDR3 spans 13 amino acids. Trimming left V 5 bases short and J 4 bases short, with 11 bases between. Germline CDR1 and CDR2: PRHDT and FYEKMQ (reference sequence). The CDR3 sequence: CASSGRALETQYF. DNA for the CDR3: TGTGCCAGCAGCGGCCGGGCCCTAGAGACCCAGTACTTC.

The rearrangement links TRBV7-9 to TRBJ2-7; 8 bases match TRBD1. Germline trimming cut 5 bases from V and 6 bases from J; bases unmatched to any gene: 12. Germline lookup yields CDR1 SEHNR and CDR2 FQNEAQ (reference sequence). The CDR3 spans 15 residues. CDR3 loop: CASSARGRRSGEQYF. The CDR3 DNA reads as TGTGCCAGCAGCGCCAGGGGGCGCCGATCCGGCGAGCAGTACTTC.

The chain links TRBV6-6 to TRBJ1-2; tentative D call: TRBD1 (5 bases). Trimming took 0 bases from V and 8 from J, leaving 16 bases between them. Germline lookup yields CDR1 MNHNY and CDR2 SVGAGI (reference sequence). The CDR3 covers 15 residues. The CDR3 DNA sequence: TGTGCCAGCAGTTACTCGATGGGGGGGGAGTGGGGCTACACCTTC. It yields the protein CASSYSMGGEWGYTF.

This rearrangement joins TRBV9 to TRBJ2-7; the match to TRBD2 covers 8 bases. CDR3 length equals 14 residues. The junction had 6 bases not matched to a gene; V was cut back by 4 bases and J by 3 bases. CDR1 SGDLS and CDR2 YYNGEE come from the germline V gene. The CDR3, as DNA: TGTGCCAGCAGCCCTTGGAGCGGGAGCTACGAGCAGTACTTC. Encoded protein: CASSPWSGSYEQYF.

The chain combines TRBV7-3 with TRBJ2-7; TRBD2 might be the D (5 bases). The CDR3 spans 15 residues. Germline CDR1 SGHTA, CDR2 FQGTGA. V lost 1 base, J lost 3 bases, and 13 bases lay in between. The CDR3 sequence is CASSLRRRKDYEQYF. CDR3 DNA: TGTGCCAGCAGCTTAAGGAGGCGGAAAGACTACGAGCAGTACTTC.

The chain links TRBV27 to TRBJ1-5; D gene unclear. Trimming stripped 5 bases from V and 11 bases from J, with 16 bases between. CDR1 and CDR2 from the germline V gene are MNHEY and SMNVEV (reference sequence). There are 13 residues in the CDR3. The CDR3 nucleotides read TGTGCCAGCAGTCCGGGGAGGGATGGGGCCCAGCATTTT. Translation gives CASSPGRDGAQHF.

The chain joins TRBV28 to TRBJ1-2; D gene unclear. The CDR3 sequence is 14 residues long. V was clipped by 2 bases and J by 0 bases, with 7 bases between them. CDR1 MDHEN and CDR2 SYDVKM come from the germline V gene. In DNA form, the CDR3 reads TGTGCCAGCAGTTTACATACGGCTAACTATGGCTACACCTTC. Amino acids: CASSLHTANYGYTF.

This clone was recorded only once. In the same sample, other DNA sequences code for this CDR3. This sequence joins TRBV27 and TRBJ1-1; D remains ambiguous. The germline V gene has CDR1 MNHEY and CDR2 SMNVEV (reference sequence). The CDR3 has 14 residues. V gave up 0 bases and J gave up 0 bases, with 5 bases separating them. The CDR3 nucleotides are TGTGCCAGCAGTTTATCTGGGATGAACACTGAAGCTTTCTTT. It translates to CASSLSGMNTEAFF.

The CDR3 coding sequence is TGTGCCAGCAGTGAAAAGGGTAAAGGGCGCTCTATTCCTTCGTTGAACACTGAAGCTTTCTTT. It yields the protein CASSEKGKGRSIPSLNTEAFF. The chain joins TRBV6-1 to TRBJ1-1; D uncertain. Germline values: CDR1 MNHNS, CDR2 SASEGT. The V end was cut by 2 bases, the J end by 0 bases, with 28 bases between. CDR3 length: 21 amino acids.

This chain uses TRBV7-9 with TRBJ2-3; 7 nucleotides agree with TRBD2. J lost 4 bases, V lost 6 bases, and 13 bases had no gene match. Germline V CDR1 and CDR2: SEHNR, FQNEAQ (reference sequence). This CDR3 has 16 amino acids. CDR3 coding DNA: TGTGCCAGCAGTCCGACTAGCATCGTGTCGGCAGATACGCAGTATTTT. Its protein is CASSPTSIVSADTQYF. Variable domain in full (rest from reference TRBV7-9 and TRBJ2-3): DTGVSQNPRHKITKRGQNVTFRCDPISEHNRLYWYRQTLGQGPEFLTYFQNEAQLEKSRLLSDRFSAERPKGSFSTLEIQRTEQGDSAMYLCASSPTSIVSADTQYFGPGTRLTVL.

The V gene is TRBV14, the J gene TRBJ1-2; D might be TRBD1 (5 bases). Trimming took 4 bases from V and 8 from J, leaving 23 bases between them. The length of the CDR3 is 16 residues. The germline gives CDR1 SGHDN, CDR2 FVKESK. The CDR3 nucleotides read TGTGCCAGCAGCCCTCCTTGGGGACGGCCGAAGAGCGGCTACACCTTC. Translating it yields CASSPPWGRPKSGYTF.

The chain couples TRBV9 to TRBJ2-3; D not resolved. Per germline, CDR1 SGDLS and CDR2 YYNGEE. CDR3 size: 19 residues. V gave up 4 bases and J gave up 0 bases, with 24 bases separating them. CDR3 protein: CASSNPRTPEQASTDTQYF. CDR3 nucleotide sequence: TGTGCCAGCAGCAATCCGAGAACTCCAGAACAAGCTAGCACAGATACGCAGTATTTT.

The V and J genes are TRBV7-8 and TRBJ2-1; D tentatively reads TRBD1 or TRBD2 (6 bases each). The CDR3 extends over 15 amino acids. Germline values: CDR1 SGHVS, CDR2 FQNEAQ. The germline V and J ends were trimmed by 3 bases and 8 bases, with 17 bases remaining between them. For the CDR3, the DNA is TGTGCCAGCAGCTTGGGGCTAGGGGGGCCCCATGAGCAGTTCTTC. This sequence encodes CASSLGLGGPHEQFF.

This clone came up once. The gene calls are TRBV4-3 and TRBJ2-1; no firm D call. The CDR3 contains 13 residues. Germline lookup yields CDR1 LGHNA and CDR2 YSLEER. The V end lost 0 bases, the J end lost 4 bases, and 4 bases lay between the germline ends. CDR3 DNA: TGCGCCAGCAGCCAAGAGCAGTACAATGAGCAGTTCTTC. It yields the protein CASSQEQYNEQFF.

This clone was counted a single time. The rearrangement links TRBV19 to TRBJ1-1, with 9 bases fitting TRBD1. V dropped 3 bases and J dropped 4; count of bases not matched to a gene: 6. This CDR3 is built from 15 residues. Germline V gene data show CDR1 as LNHDA and CDR2 as SQIVND (reference sequence). CDR3 sequence: CASSILRDRATEAFF. In nucleotides, the CDR3 is TGTGCCAGTAGTATCCTCCGGGACAGGGCCACTGAAGCTTTCTTT.